The T cell receptor (beta chain) under discussion was sequenced for a study of cytomegalovirus exposure and HLA in healthy donors. Study-wide points: The productive fraction for most TCR beta V segments was about 90% or about 30% in an earlier analysis.

Details on this clone: The antigen remains unidentified.

The study ran its PCR with 60 Vbeta and 13 Jbeta primers. Methods used by the authors: In a later analysis, around 12 million of approximately 86 million unique beta chains occurred in at least two donors. Method: immunoSEQ multiplex PCR; TCRdb's copy keeps in-frame clones and lacks some. V and J calls and clone size follow that table, whereas D and trimming were derived from the DNA. The repertoire holds about 80,000 clones, with approximately 60% as singletons. Germline V gives CDR1 LNHDA, CDR2 SQIVND (reference sequence). This CDR3 spans 15 amino acids. V was trimmed by 3 bases and J by 3 bases, leaving 15 bases between them.

The source material was PBMCs. V gene TRBV19 combines with J gene TRBJ2-7; tentative D call: TRBD2 (5 bases). The TCR comes from a male donor in good health and CMV-seropositive. CDR3 in amino acids: CASSIYQESGYEQYF. CDR3 DNA sequence: TGTGCCAGTAGTATTTATCAGGAGAGCGGCTACGAGCAGTACTTC.